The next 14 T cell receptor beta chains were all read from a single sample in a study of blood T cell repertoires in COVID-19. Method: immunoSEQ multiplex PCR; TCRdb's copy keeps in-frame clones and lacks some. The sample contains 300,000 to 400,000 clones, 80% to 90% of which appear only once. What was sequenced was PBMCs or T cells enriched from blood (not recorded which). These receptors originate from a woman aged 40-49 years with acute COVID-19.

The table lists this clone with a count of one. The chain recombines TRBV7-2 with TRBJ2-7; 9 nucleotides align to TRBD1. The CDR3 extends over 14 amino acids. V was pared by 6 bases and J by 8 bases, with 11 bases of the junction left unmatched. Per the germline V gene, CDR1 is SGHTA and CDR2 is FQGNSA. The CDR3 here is CASSSGTGSLQQYF. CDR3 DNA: TGTGCCAGCAGTTCCGGGACAGGGTCCCTCCAGCAGTACTTC. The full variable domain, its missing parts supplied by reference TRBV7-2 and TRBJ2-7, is GAGVSQSPSNKVTEKGKDVELRCDPISGHTALYWYRQSLGQGLEFLIYFQGNSAPDKSGLPSDRFSAERTGGSVSTLTIQRTQQEDSAVYLCASSSGTGSLQQYFGPGTRLTVT.

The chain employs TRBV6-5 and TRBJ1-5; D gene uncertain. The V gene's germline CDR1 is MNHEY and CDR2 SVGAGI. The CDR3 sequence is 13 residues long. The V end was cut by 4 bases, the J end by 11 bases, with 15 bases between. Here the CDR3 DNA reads TGTGCCAGCAGTTCCCCATTAACCCGGGCCCAGCATTTT. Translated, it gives CASSSPLTRAQHF.

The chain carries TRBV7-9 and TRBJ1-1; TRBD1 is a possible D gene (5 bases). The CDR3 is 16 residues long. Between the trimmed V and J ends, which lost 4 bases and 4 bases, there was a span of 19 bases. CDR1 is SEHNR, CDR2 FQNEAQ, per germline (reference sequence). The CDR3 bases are TGTGCCAGCAGCTCAAACGAGCGGGGGTGGGTCACTGAAGCTTTCTTT. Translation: CASSSNERGWVTEAFF.

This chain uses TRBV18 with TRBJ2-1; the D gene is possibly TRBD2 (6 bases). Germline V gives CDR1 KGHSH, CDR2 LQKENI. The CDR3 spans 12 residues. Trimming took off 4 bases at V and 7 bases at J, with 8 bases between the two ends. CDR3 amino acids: CASSQAGNEQFF. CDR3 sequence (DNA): TGTGCCAGCTCACAGGCGGGAAATGAGCAGTTCTTC.

The CDR3 coding sequence is TGTGCCAGCAGTTACTACACCAACCCCCGGGACAAGAACACTGAAGCTTTCTTT. Residues: CASSYYTNPRDKNTEAFF. The chain has TRBV6-2 or TRBV6-3 and TRBJ1-1; D is perhaps TRBD1 (6 bases). The CDR3 extends over 18 amino acids. V was cut by 1 base and J by 1 base, with 19 bases left in between. From germline, CDR1 is MNHEY and CDR2 SVGEGT.

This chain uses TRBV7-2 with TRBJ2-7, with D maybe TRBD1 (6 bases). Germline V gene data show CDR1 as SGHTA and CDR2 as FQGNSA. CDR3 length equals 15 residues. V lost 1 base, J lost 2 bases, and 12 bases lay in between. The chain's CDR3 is CASSLDRALTYEQYF. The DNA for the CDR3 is TGTGCCAGCAGCTTAGACAGGGCCCTGACCTACGAGCAGTACTTC.

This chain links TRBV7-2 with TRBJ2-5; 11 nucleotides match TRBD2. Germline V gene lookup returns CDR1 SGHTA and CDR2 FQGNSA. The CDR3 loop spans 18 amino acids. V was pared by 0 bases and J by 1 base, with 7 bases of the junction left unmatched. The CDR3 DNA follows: TGTGCCAGCAGCTTAGCCGTCACTAGCGGGGGCGGCCAAGAGACCCAGTACTTC. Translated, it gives CASSLAVTSGGGQETQYF.

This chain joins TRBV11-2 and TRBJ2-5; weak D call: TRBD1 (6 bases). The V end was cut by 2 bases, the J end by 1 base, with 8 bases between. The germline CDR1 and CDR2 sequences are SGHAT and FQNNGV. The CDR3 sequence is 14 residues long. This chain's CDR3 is CASSLMTGQETQYF. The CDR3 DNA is TGTGCCAGCAGCTTAATGACAGGCCAAGAGACCCAGTACTTC.

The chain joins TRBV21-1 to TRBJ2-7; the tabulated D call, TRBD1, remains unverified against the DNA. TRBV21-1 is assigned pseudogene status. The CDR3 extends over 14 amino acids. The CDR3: CASRQGRYRYEQYF. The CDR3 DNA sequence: TGTGCCAGCAGACAGGGACGATATCGATACGAGCAGTACTTC.

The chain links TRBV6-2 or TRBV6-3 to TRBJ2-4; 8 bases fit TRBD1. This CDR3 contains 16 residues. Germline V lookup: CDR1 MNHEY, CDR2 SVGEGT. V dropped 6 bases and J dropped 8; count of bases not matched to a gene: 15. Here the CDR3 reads CASSLARQGWIHIQYF. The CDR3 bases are TGTGCCAGCAGCCTGGCCCGACAGGGGTGGATTCACATTCAGTACTTC.

The CDR3 DNA reads TGTGCCAGCAGCTTCCGACTAGGATTCAGCAATGAGCAGTTCTTC. This gives the protein CASSFRLGFSNEQFF. The gene calls are TRBV9 and TRBJ2-1; TRBD2 is a possible D gene (6 bases). V was shortened by 4 bases and J by 6 bases, with 17 bases between the two germline ends. CDR1 is SGDLS and CDR2 is YYNGEE in the germline V gene. The CDR3 spans 15 residues. The whole variable domain, remainder taken from reference TRBV9 and TRBJ2-1, is DSGVTQTPKHLITATGQRVTLRCSPRSGDLSVYWYQQSLDQGLQFLIQYYNGEERAKGNILERFSAQQFPDLHSELNLSSLELGDSALYFCASSFRLGFSNEQFFGPGTRLTVL.

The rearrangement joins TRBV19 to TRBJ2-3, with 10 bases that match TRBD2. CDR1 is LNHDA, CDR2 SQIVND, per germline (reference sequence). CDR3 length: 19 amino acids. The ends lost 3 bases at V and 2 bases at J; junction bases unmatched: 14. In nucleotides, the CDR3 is TGTGCCAGTAGTATGAGGCTAGCGGGAGTCGCGGATAACACAGATACGCAGTATTTT. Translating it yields CASSMRLAGVADNTDTQYF.

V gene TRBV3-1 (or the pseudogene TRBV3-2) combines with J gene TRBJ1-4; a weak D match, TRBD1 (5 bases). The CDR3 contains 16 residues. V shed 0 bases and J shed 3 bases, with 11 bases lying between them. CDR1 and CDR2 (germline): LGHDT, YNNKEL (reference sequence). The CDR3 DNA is TGTGCCAGCAGCCAAGATGGGGCTAGGTCTAATGAAAAACTGTTTTTT. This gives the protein CASSQDGARSNEKLFF.

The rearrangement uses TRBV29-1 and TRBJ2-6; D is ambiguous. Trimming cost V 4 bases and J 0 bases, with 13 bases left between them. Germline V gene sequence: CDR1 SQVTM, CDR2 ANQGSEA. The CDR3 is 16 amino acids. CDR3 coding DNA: TGCAGCGTTGCCGTGGGTGCTAGCTCTGGGGCCAACGTCCTGACTTTC. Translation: CSVAVGASSGANVLTF.